One sample yielded the 31 T cell receptor beta chains listed below, sequenced in a study of shared clonotypes between healthy human individuals. Profiled with immunoSEQ multiplex PCR; TCRdb holds only in-frame clones, not every one. Of roughly 2,300,000 clones in the sample, less than 95% were seen once. Material for sequencing was naive CD4+ T cells from PBMCs. The subset here: CD45RA+ positively selected. Source of these receptors: a man aged 18 to 29 in good health. Some clones in this sample may be carry-over from other donors' samples.

The chain couples TRBV7-6 to TRBJ2-3; D remains ambiguous. Per germline, CDR1 SGHVS and CDR2 FNYEAQ. The length of the CDR3 is 15 residues. With 5 bases removed from V and 0 bases from J, the gap between germline ends came to 12 bases. The CDR3 loop is CASSPGPSSTDTQYF. The CDR3 DNA reads TGTGCCAGCAGCCCCGGACCGAGTAGCACAGATACGCAGTATTTT.

Of note for this clone: Other nucleotide sequences from this sample produce the same CDR3. J is TRBJ2-1 and V is TRBV11-3; D call uncertain. Trimming left V 3 bases short and J 4 bases short, with 7 bases between. In germline, CDR1 is SGHNT, CDR2 YENEEA. CDR3 size: 13 residues. Written as DNA, the CDR3 is TGTGCCAGCAGCTTGAACAGTTACAATGAGCAGTTCTTC. Translating it yields CASSLNSYNEQFF.

The chain carries TRBV5-1 and TRBJ2-4, with 7 nucleotides matching TRBD1. CDR1 is SGHRS and CDR2 is YFSETQ in the germline V gene. The CDR3 extends over 14 amino acids. J was trimmed by 7 bases and V by 0 bases; bases with no gene match: 4. The CDR3 loop is CASSLGQGVNIQYF. CDR3 nucleotide sequence: TGCGCCAGCAGCTTGGGGCAGGGGGTTAACATTCAGTACTTC.

The chain joins TRBV28 to TRBJ2-3; weak D call: TRBD2 (6 bases). From germline, CDR1 is MDHEN and CDR2 SYDVKM. V was trimmed by 2 bases and J by 4 bases, leaving 10 bases between them. The CDR3 is 14 amino acids. The CDR3 DNA follows: TGTGCCAGCAGTTTAGCGGGACTCGCAGATACGCAGTATTTT. Its protein is CASSLAGLADTQYF.

The chain employs TRBV11-1 and TRBJ2-3, with TRBD1 matching over 10 bases. CDR1 and CDR2 from the germline V gene are SGHAT and FQDESV (reference sequence). The ends lost 5 bases at V and 5 bases at J; junction bases unmatched: 10. The CDR3 loop spans 16 amino acids. CDR3 sequence reads: CASSSRTGGVRDTQYF. The CDR3 DNA follows: TGTGCCAGCAGCAGCCGGACAGGGGGAGTTAGAGATACGCAGTATTTT.

The V and J genes are TRBV6-1 and TRBJ1-6, with D maybe TRBD1 (5 bases). Germline CDR1 MNHNS, CDR2 SASEGT. V was shortened by 0 bases and J by 2 bases, with 11 bases between the two germline ends. This CDR3 region has 17 residues. This chain's CDR3 is CASSEAQGLTYNSPLHF. The DNA for the CDR3 is TGTGCCAGCAGTGAAGCCCAGGGTCTAACCTATAATTCACCCCTCCACTTT.

The J gene is TRBJ2-6, the V gene TRBV2, with unresolved D. The CDR3 length is 14 residues. V lost 6 bases, J lost 0 bases, and 6 bases lay in between. The germline V gene has CDR1 SNHLY and CDR2 FYNNEI. CDR3 loop: CASRSISGANVLTF. CDR3 DNA sequence: TGTGCCAGCAGAAGTATCTCTGGGGCCAACGTCCTGACTTTC.

The rearrangement joins TRBV14 to TRBJ1-1, with a weak D call TRBD1 (6 bases). CDR1 is SGHDN and CDR2 is FVKESK in the germline V gene. V shed 7 bases and J shed 1 base, with 13 bases lying between them. The CDR3 consists of 14 residues. The CDR3 bases are TGTGCCAGCACCACAGGGCCTCAGAACACTGAAGCTTTCTTT. It translates to CASTTGPQNTEAFF. Looking up the rest from reference TRBV14 and TRBJ1-1 gives the full variable domain: EAGVTQFPSHSVIEKGQTVTLRCDPISGHDNLYWYRRVMGKEIKFLLHFVKESKQDESGMPNNRFLAERTGGTYSTLKVQPAELEDSGVYFCASTTGPQNTEAFFGQGTRLTVV.

The rearrangement links TRBV30 to TRBJ2-4; tentatively, D is TRBD1 (6 bases). The CDR3 consists of 12 residues. Germline V gene lookup returns CDR1 GTSNPN and CDR2 SVGIG (reference sequence). Trimming shortened V by 2 bases and J by 7 bases, and 9 bases separated the two germline ends. This CDR3 is CAWSSGVNIQYF. DNA for the CDR3: TGTGCCTGGAGTTCAGGGGTGAACATTCAGTACTTC.

The chain joins TRBV4-1 to TRBJ2-1; 7 positions match TRBD2. This CDR3 comprises 17 residues. J was trimmed by 0 bases and V by 1 base; bases with no gene match: 6. Per germline, CDR1 MGHRA and CDR2 YSYEKL. CDR3 DNA: TGCGCCAGCAGCCAAGCGGGACTATCTAACTCCTACAATGAGCAGTTCTTC. The encoded protein is CASSQAGLSNSYNEQFF.

V and J are TRBV2 and TRBJ1-1, with D perhaps matching TRBD1 (6 bases). Looked up from germline, CDR1 is SNHLY and CDR2 is FYNNEI. Trimming took 4 bases from V and 2 from J, leaving 14 bases between them. This CDR3 comprises 15 residues. CDR3 sequence reads: CASSAQDRGNTEAFF. CDR3 sequence (DNA): TGTGCCAGCAGTGCGCAGGACAGAGGAAACACTGAAGCTTTCTTT.

Only one count was recorded for this clone. J is TRBJ2-5 and V is TRBV5-1; 7 bases match TRBD1. J gave up 0 bases and V 2 bases, and 4 bases lay outside the gene matches. CDR3 length: 15 amino acids. Germline CDR1 is SGHRS and CDR2 is YFSETQ. CDR3 coding DNA: TGCGCCAGCAGCTTTGGGACAGTAAACCAAGAGACCCAGTACTTC. Translated, it gives CASSFGTVNQETQYF.

This sequence joins TRBV6-1 and TRBJ1-1; TRBD1 might be the D (5 bases). CDR3 length equals 12 residues. The germline V gene has CDR1 MNHNS and CDR2 SASEGT. V was cut by 2 bases and J by 11 bases, with 12 bases left in between. The CDR3 sequence: CASSEYGTWAFF. The CDR3 DNA sequence: TGTGCCAGCAGTGAATATGGGACCTGGGCTTTCTTT.

The chain joins TRBV2 to TRBJ2-1; D uncertain. V was cut by 7 bases and J by 5 bases, with 6 bases left in between. The CDR3 length is 11 residues. Germline CDR1 reads SNHLY; CDR2 reads FYNNEI. In DNA, the CDR3 is TGTGCCAGCACGGAGAACAATGAGCAGTTCTTC. Translation gives CASTENNEQFF.

The rearrangement uses TRBV18 and TRBJ2-2; maybe TRBD1 (6 bases). The CDR3 runs to 15 residues. The V end lost 0 bases, the J end lost 5 bases, and 10 bases lay between the germline ends. From germline, CDR1 is KGHSH and CDR2 LQKENI. CDR3 residues: CASSPPQGTTGELFF. The CDR3 DNA follows: TGTGCCAGCTCACCACCCCAGGGGACAACCGGGGAGCTGTTTTTT.

The chain links TRBV19 to TRBJ2-3; no clear D. The V end lost 1 base, the J end lost 3 bases, and 11 bases lay between the germline ends. Germline V CDR1 and CDR2: LNHDA, SQIVND (reference sequence). This CDR3 region has 15 residues. The CDR3 region has the DNA TGTGCCAGTAGTATAGTGCCGGTTTCGACAGATACGCAGTATTTT. Translation: CASSIVPVSTDTQYF.

A single count supports this clone. This chain connects TRBV10-3 to TRBJ1-2; maybe TRBD1 (5 bases). V was clipped by 10 bases and J by 7 bases, with 19 bases between them. The CDR3 is 13 residues long. CDR1 ENHRY and CDR2 SYGVKD come from the germline V gene. The DNA of the CDR3 is TGTGCCACTAGGCGGGACGAGCTAGGTGGCTACACCTTC. Its protein is CATRRDELGGYTF.

The J gene is TRBJ2-1, the V gene TRBV29-1; possible D gene TRBD2, 6 bases. Per germline, CDR1 SQVTM and CDR2 ANQGSEA. The CDR3 runs 14 residues. Between the trimmed V and J ends, which lost 7 bases and 4 bases, there was a span of 17 bases. This chain's CDR3 is CSERLSGGYNEQFF. The CDR3 nucleotides read TGCAGCGAAAGACTTAGCGGCGGTTACAATGAGCAGTTCTTC.

The chain recombines TRBV7-3 with TRBJ1-2; TRBD1 matches 7 bases. J gave up 9 bases and V 1 base, and 5 bases lay outside the gene matches. CDR3 size: 13 residues. Germline lookup yields CDR1 SGHTA and CDR2 FQGTGA. The CDR3 sequence is CASSLRQGASYTF. In DNA form, the CDR3 reads TGTGCCAGCAGCTTAAGACAGGGAGCGAGCTACACCTTC.

The rearrangement uses TRBV23-1 and TRBJ1-1; no firm D call. TRBV23-1 is an open reading frame, and its role is uncertain. CDR3 length equals 17 residues. Trimming removed 5 bases from V and 3 bases from J, with 22 bases in between. The CDR3 DNA reads TGCGCCAGCAGTGGCGTGGATGGATCTCTCCTAGACACTGAAGCTTTCTTT. It encodes CASSGVDGSLLDTEAFF.

The chain couples TRBV19 to TRBJ1-3, with D uncertain. Trimming removed 4 bases from V and 0 bases from J, with 4 bases in between. The CDR3 contains 13 residues. Per germline, CDR1 LNHDA and CDR2 SQIVND (reference sequence). CDR3 DNA: TGTGCCAGTAGTAGCGACTCTGGAAACACCATATATTTT. Amino acid sequence: CASSSDSGNTIYF.

V usage is TRBV5-5 and J usage is TRBJ2-3; D not resolved. The CDR3 is 14 amino acids. The V gene lost 1 base and the J gene lost 2 bases, with 8 bases spanning the gap. Germline V gene data show CDR1 as SGHKS and CDR2 as YYEKEE (reference sequence). The CDR3, as DNA: TGTGCCAGCAGCTTGAGGGTAAACACAGATACGCAGTATTTT. Residues: CASSLRVNTDTQYF. The entire variable domain, with the rest obtained from reference TRBV5-5 and TRBJ2-3, is as follows: DAGVTQSPTHLIKTRGQQVTLRCSPISGHKSVSWYQQVLGQGPQFIFQYYEKEERGRGNFPDRFSARQFPNYSSELNVNALLLGDSALYLCASSLRVNTDTQYFGPGTRLTVL.

The rearrangement links TRBV29-1 to TRBJ2-5; D is undetermined. The CDR3 totals 11 residues. CDR1 SQVTM and CDR2 ANQGSEA come from the germline V gene. Trimming left V 4 bases short and J 5 bases short, with 8 bases between. CDR3 region: CSVVGVETQYF. As DNA, the CDR3 is TGCAGCGTTGTAGGTGTCGAGACCCAGTACTTC.

This rearrangement joins TRBV4-1 to TRBJ2-5; D is ambiguous. Looked up from germline, CDR1 is MGHRA and CDR2 is YSYEKL. The CDR3 contains 17 residues. Trimming removed 1 base from V and 1 base from J, with 16 bases in between. CDR3 DNA sequence: TGCGCCAGCAGCCAAGGAGTACGTTATGGTTCCCAAGAGACCCAGTACTTC. Protein: CASSQGVRYGSQETQYF.

A remark on this clone: In the same sample, other DNA sequences code for this CDR3. This rearrangement joins TRBV7-2 to TRBJ2-3; 11 bases agree with TRBD2. Losses at the gene ends were 6 bases for V and 0 bases for J; bases not matched to a gene: 2. Germline values: CDR1 SGHTA, CDR2 FQGNSA. The length of the CDR3 is 15 residues. CDR3 in DNA: TGTGCCAGCAGTCTAGCGGGAGGAAGCACAGATACGCAGTATTTT. This gives the protein CASSLAGGSTDTQYF.

The rearrangement uses TRBV7-9 and TRBJ2-7; TRBD2 is a possible D gene (5 bases). The germline CDR1 and CDR2 sequences are SEHNR and FQNEAQ (reference sequence). The V gene lost 1 base and the J gene lost 2 bases, with 15 bases spanning the gap. This CDR3 is built from 16 residues. This chain's CDR3 is CASSLGRGIRPYEQYF. In nucleotides, the CDR3 is TGTGCCAGCAGCTTAGGTCGGGGTATTAGGCCCTACGAGCAGTACTTC.

The chain couples TRBV19 to TRBJ2-7; 7 bases map to TRBD1. The ends lost 8 bases at V and 2 bases at J; junction bases unmatched: 6. The CDR3 is made up of 13 amino acids. Germline V gives CDR1 LNHDA, CDR2 SQIVND (reference sequence). CDR3 sequence (DNA): TGTGCCAGTGGCCGACAGGGAACCTACGAGCAGTACTTC. Encoded protein: CASGRQGTYEQYF.

The chain joins TRBV5-4 to TRBJ2-1; no clear D gene. V was clipped by 3 bases and J by 7 bases, with 14 bases between them. CDR3 length: 14 residues. The germline V gene has CDR1 SGHNT and CDR2 YYREEE (reference sequence). CDR3 in DNA: TGTGCCAGCAGCTCCCCCCTTGGGCGGAATGAGCAGTTCTTC. It specifies CASSSPLGRNEQFF.

This chain joins TRBV2 and TRBJ1-2; TRBD1 aligns across 9 bases. The CDR3 runs 15 residues. Trimming took 6 bases from V and 4 from J; bases not matched to a gene: 9. CDR1 SNHLY and CDR2 FYNNEI come from the germline V gene. CDR3 DNA sequence: TGTGCCAGCAGGGAGAGGACAGGGGAGTCCTATGGCTACACCTTC. The encoded protein is CASRERTGESYGYTF.

V usage is TRBV7-8 and J usage is TRBJ2-5; D is unresolved. The CDR3 consists of 14 residues. The germline V gene encodes CDR1 SGHVS and CDR2 FQNEAQ. V was pared by 0 bases and J by 7 bases, with 12 bases between. CDR3 region: CASSLARLPGTQYF. DNA for the CDR3: TGTGCCAGCAGCTTAGCAAGGCTCCCGGGGACCCAGTACTTC.

Points on this clone: This specimen includes other DNA sequences encoding the same CDR3. The chain employs TRBV9 and TRBJ2-7; perhaps D is TRBD1 or TRBD2 (6 bases each). The CDR3 covers 13 residues. The V gene lost 0 bases and the J gene lost 5 bases, with 9 bases spanning the gap. Per the germline V gene, CDR1 is SGDLS and CDR2 is YYNGEE. The CDR3 here is CASSVDGGDEQYF. CDR3 DNA: TGTGCCAGCAGCGTAGACGGGGGCGACGAGCAGTACTTC.